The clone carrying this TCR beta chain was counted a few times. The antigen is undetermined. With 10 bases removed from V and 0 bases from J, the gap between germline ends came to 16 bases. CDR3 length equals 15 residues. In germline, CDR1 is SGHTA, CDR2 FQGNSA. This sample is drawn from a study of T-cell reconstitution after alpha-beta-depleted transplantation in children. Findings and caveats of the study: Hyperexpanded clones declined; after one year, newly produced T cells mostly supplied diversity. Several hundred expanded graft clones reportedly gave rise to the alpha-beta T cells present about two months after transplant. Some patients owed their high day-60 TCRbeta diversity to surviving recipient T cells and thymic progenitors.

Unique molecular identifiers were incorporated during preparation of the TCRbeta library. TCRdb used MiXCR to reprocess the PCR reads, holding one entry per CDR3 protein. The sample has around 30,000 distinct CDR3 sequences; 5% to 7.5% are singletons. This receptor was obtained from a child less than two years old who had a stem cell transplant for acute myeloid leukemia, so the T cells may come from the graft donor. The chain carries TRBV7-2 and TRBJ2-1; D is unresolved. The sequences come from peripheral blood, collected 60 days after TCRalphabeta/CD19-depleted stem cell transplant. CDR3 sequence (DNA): TGTGCCAAGACTGACTTGCTGAGCTCCTACAATGAGCAGTTCTTC. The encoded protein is CAKTDLLSSYNEQFF.